The sequence of this T cell receptor beta chain was determined in a study of shared clonotypes between healthy human individuals. The CDR3 sequence is 15 residues long. The trim removed 3 bases at V and 1 base at J, leaving 5 bases unmatched. Germline V CDR1 and CDR2: SGHRS, YFSETQ. The CD4+ fraction was divided into a CD45RA+ naive subset and a CD45RA-negative memory subset. Broader study findings: For sorted subsets, rarefaction showed incomplete sequencing despite large depth. Among non-shared clonotypes, generation probabilities were lower than among those shared by all four donors.

Running of the assay took place at deep level. The assay was immunoSEQ multiplex PCR, and TCRdb's table has in-frame clones only and misses some. The sample has some 1 million clones, more than 65% seen once; the top ten hold roughly 1.5%. Remarks on this clone: Its specificity is not known.

The chain has TRBV5-1 and TRBJ2-3; 7 bases map to TRBD1. The sequence was obtained from a young man in good health. Sequenced material: memory CD4+ T cells sorted from blood. Subset in this sample: CD45RA-negative fraction. CDR3 residues: CASSSTGYGTDTQYF. CDR3 nucleotide sequence: TGCGCCAGCAGCTCGACAGGGTATGGCACAGATACGCAGTATTTT. The variable domain in full, completed from reference TRBV5-1 and TRBJ2-3, reads KAGVTQTPRYLIKTRGQQVTLSCSPISGHRSVSWYQQTPGQGLQFLFEYFSETQRNKGNFPGRFSGRQFSNSRSEMNVSTLELGDSALYLCASSSTGYGTDTQYFGPGTRLTVL.